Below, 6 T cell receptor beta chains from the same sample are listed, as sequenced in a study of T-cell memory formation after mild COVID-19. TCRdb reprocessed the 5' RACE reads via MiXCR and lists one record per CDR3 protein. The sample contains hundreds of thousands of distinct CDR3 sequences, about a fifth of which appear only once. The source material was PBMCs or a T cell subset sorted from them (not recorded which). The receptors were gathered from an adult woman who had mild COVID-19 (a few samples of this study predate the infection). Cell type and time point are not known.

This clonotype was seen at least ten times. The CDR3 loop is CASSSTSGSSYEQYF. CDR3 DNA: TGTGCCAGCAGCTCGACTAGCGGGAGCTCCTACGAGCAGTACTTC. V usage is TRBV7-2 and J usage is TRBJ2-7; TRBD2 agrees at 12 bases. The trim removed 4 bases at V and 0 bases at J, leaving 1 base unmatched. CDR1 is SGHTA and CDR2 is FQGNSA in the germline V gene. The CDR3 extends over 15 amino acids.

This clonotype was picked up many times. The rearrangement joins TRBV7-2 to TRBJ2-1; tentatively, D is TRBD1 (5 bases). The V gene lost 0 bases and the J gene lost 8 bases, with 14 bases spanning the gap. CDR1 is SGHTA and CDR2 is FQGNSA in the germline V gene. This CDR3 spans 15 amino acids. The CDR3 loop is CASSLAQGRRDEQFF. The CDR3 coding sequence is TGTGCCAGCAGCTTAGCGCAGGGCAGACGCGATGAGCAGTTCTTC. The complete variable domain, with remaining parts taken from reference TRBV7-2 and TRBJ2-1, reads GAGVSQSPSNKVTEKGKDVELRCDPISGHTALYWYRQSLGQGLEFLIYFQGNSAPDKSGLPSDRFSAERTGGSVSTLTIQRTQQEDSAVYLCASSLAQGRRDEQFFGPGTRLTVL.

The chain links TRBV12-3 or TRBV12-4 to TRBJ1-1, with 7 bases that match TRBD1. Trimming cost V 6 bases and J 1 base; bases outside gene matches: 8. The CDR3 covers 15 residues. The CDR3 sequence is CASSPGGQKNTEAFF. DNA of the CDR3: TGTGCCAGCAGCCCAGGGGGACAGAAGAACACTGAAGCTTTCTTT.

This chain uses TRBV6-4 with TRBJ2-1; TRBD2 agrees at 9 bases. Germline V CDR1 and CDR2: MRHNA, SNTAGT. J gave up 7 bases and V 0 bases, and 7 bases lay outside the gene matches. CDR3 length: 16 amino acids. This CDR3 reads CASSDSGGGALNEQFF. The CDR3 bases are TGTGCCAGCAGTGACTCTGGCGGGGGGGCCTTGAATGAGCAGTTCTTC.

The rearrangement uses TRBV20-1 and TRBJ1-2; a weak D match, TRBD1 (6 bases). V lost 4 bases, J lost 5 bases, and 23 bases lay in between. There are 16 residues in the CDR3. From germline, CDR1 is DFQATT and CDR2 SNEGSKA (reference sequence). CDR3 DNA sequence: TGCAGTGCTACAGACAGGTGGGGCCTAGGTTCTTATGGCTACACCTTC. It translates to CSATDRWGLGSYGYTF.

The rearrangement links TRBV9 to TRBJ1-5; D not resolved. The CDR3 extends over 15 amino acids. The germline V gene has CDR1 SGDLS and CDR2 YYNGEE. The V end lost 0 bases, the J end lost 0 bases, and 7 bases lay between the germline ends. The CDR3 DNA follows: TGTGCCAGCAGCGTAGACGGAGATAGCAATCAGCCCCAGCATTTT. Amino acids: CASSVDGDSNQPQHF.